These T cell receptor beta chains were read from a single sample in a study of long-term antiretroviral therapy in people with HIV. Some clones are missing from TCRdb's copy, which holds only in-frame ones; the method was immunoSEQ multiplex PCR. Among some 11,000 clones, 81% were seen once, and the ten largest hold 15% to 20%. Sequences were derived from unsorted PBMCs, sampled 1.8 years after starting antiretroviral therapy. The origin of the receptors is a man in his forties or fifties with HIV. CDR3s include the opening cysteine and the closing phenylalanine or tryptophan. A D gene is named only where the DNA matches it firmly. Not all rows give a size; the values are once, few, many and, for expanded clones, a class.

CDR3aa: CASSLFLAAYNEQFF; CDR3nt: TGTGCCAGCAGTTTATTCCTAGCGGCCTACAATGAGCAGTTCTTC; d_gene: TRBD2; len: 15; abundance: once; v_gene: TRBV27; j_gene: TRBJ2-1
CDR3aa: CASSQDYRTTDTQYF; CDR3nt: TGCGCCAGCAGCCAAGACTATAGGACGACGGATACGCAGTATTTT; d_gene: -; len: 15; abundance: -; v_gene: TRBV4-3; j_gene: TRBJ2-3
CDR3aa: CASSLNARGLEQYF; CDR3nt: TGTGCCAGCAGTTTAAACGCCAGGGGATTAGAGCAGTACTTC; d_gene: -; len: 14; abundance: -; v_gene: TRBV27; j_gene: TRBJ2-7
CDR3aa: CASSLDRGREKLFF; CDR3nt: TGTGCCAGCAGCTTAGATCGGGGAAGGGAAAAACTGTTTTTT; d_gene: -; len: 14; abundance: -; v_gene: TRBV11-2; j_gene: TRBJ1-4
CDR3aa: CATQTSGSYEQFF; CDR3nt: TGTGCCACCCAGACTAGCGGGAGCTATGAGCAGTTCTTC; d_gene: TRBD2; len: 13; abundance: -; v_gene: TRBV27; j_gene: TRBJ2-1
CDR3aa: CAWSPGVGYTF; CDR3nt: TGTGCCTGGAGCCCAGGCGTTGGCTACACCTTC; d_gene: -; len: 11; abundance: once; v_gene: TRBV30; j_gene: TRBJ1-2
CDR3aa: CASGSPAGELFF; CDR3nt: TGTGCTAGTGGTTCCCCTGCCGGGGAGCTGTTTTTT; d_gene: -; len: 12; abundance: -; v_gene: TRBV12-5; j_gene: TRBJ2-2
CDR3aa: CASSVDGGSTEAFF; CDR3nt: TGTGCCAGCAGCGTAGATGGGGGGAGCACTGAAGCTTTCTTT; d_gene: -; len: 14; abundance: few; v_gene: TRBV9; j_gene: TRBJ1-1
CDR3aa: CASSLGSGPQHF; CDR3nt: TGTGCCAGCAGCTTGGGCTCGGGGCCCCAGCATTTT; d_gene: -; len: 12; abundance: -; v_gene: TRBV11-1; j_gene: TRBJ1-5
CDR3aa: CASSPTRDRADTQYF; CDR3nt: TGTGCCAGCAGCCCAACCCGGGACCGGGCAGATACGCAGTATTTT; d_gene: -; len: 15; abundance: -; v_gene: TRBV7-3; j_gene: TRBJ2-3
CDR3aa: CASSRSGYEQYF; CDR3nt: TGTGCCAGCAGTCGTAGCGGCTACGAGCAGTACTTC; d_gene: -; len: 12; abundance: -; v_gene: TRBV6-6; j_gene: TRBJ2-7
CDR3aa: CASSLDFGIGGPYNEQFF; CDR3nt: TGTGCCAGCAGCTTAGATTTTGGGATAGGGGGCCCCTACAATGAGCAGTTCTTC; d_gene: TRBD1; len: 18; abundance: -; v_gene: TRBV7-7; j_gene: TRBJ2-1
CDR3aa: CASSLAEGLTYEQYF; CDR3nt: TGTGCCAGCAGCCTCGCTGAGGGACTTACCTACGAGCAGTACTTC; d_gene: -; len: 15; abundance: -; v_gene: TRBV9; j_gene: TRBJ2-7
CDR3aa: CASSKPGTKNTGELFF; CDR3nt: TGTGCCAGTAGTAAACCGGGAACAAAGAACACCGGGGAGCTGTTTTTT; d_gene: -; len: 16; abundance: -; v_gene: TRBV19; j_gene: TRBJ2-2
CDR3aa: CASSLFPSSGNTIYF; CDR3nt: TGTGCCAGCAGCTTGTTCCCTAGCTCTGGAAACACCATATATTTT; d_gene: -; len: 15; abundance: -; v_gene: TRBV5-5; j_gene: TRBJ1-3
CDR3aa: CASSSTGGHGNTIYF; CDR3nt: TGTGCCAGCAGCTCAACAGGGGGCCATGGAAACACCATATATTTT; d_gene: TRBD1; len: 15; abundance: -; v_gene: TRBV7-3; j_gene: TRBJ1-3
CDR3aa: CASSAEVAGEQYF; CDR3nt: TGTGCCAGCAGCGCGGAGGTAGCTGGCGAGCAGTACTTC; d_gene: -; len: 13; abundance: -; v_gene: TRBV9; j_gene: TRBJ2-7
CDR3aa: CASSPLQNMNTEAFF; CDR3nt: TGTGCCAGCAGTCCCCTCCAAAACATGAACACTGAAGCTTTCTTT; d_gene: -; len: 15; abundance: -; v_gene: TRBV6-6; j_gene: TRBJ1-1
CDR3aa: CASIWKGGEAFF; CDR3nt: TGTGCCAGTATTTGGAAGGGGGGTGAAGCTTTCTTT; d_gene: -; len: 12; abundance: -; v_gene: TRBV19; j_gene: TRBJ1-1
CDR3aa: CASSIQGQSGYTF; CDR3nt: TGTGCCAGCAGCATTCAGGGTCAGTCTGGCTACACCTTC; d_gene: -; len: 13; abundance: -; v_gene: TRBV7-9; j_gene: TRBJ1-2
CDR3aa: CASSSGGWNEQYF; CDR3nt: TGTGCCAGCAGTTCAGGGGGCTGGAACGAGCAGTACTTC; d_gene: TRBD1; len: 13; abundance: once; v_gene: TRBV27; j_gene: TRBJ2-7
CDR3aa: CASSSGLAGAIYEQYF; CDR3nt: TGTGCCAGCAGCTCAGGACTAGCGGGAGCAATCTACGAGCAGTACTTC; d_gene: TRBD2; len: 16; abundance: -; v_gene: TRBV7-3; j_gene: TRBJ2-7
CDR3aa: CASSENFPGQGGFEQYF; CDR3nt: TGTGCCAGCAGTGAAAATTTTCCGGGACAGGGAGGATTCGAGCAGTACTTC; d_gene: TRBD1; len: 17; abundance: -; v_gene: TRBV6-1; j_gene: TRBJ2-7
CDR3aa: CASSTRGQAFSTGELFF; CDR3nt: TGTGCCAGTAGCACCCGCGGACAGGCTTTTAGCACCGGGGAGCTGTTTTTT; d_gene: TRBD1; len: 17; abundance: -; v_gene: TRBV19; j_gene: TRBJ2-2
CDR3aa: CSGTNRDEQYF; CDR3nt: TGCAGCGGGACTAACAGGGACGAGCAGTACTTC; d_gene: -; len: 11; abundance: -; v_gene: TRBV29-1; j_gene: TRBJ2-7
CDR3aa: CASSLRRIDTGELFF; CDR3nt: TGTGCCAGCAGTTTAAGGCGGATTGACACCGGGGAGCTGTTTTTT; d_gene: -; len: 15; abundance: -; v_gene: TRBV28; j_gene: TRBJ2-2
CDR3aa: CASSQENRGLNGYTF; CDR3nt: TGCGCCAGCAGCCAAGAAAATAGGGGATTGAACGGCTACACCTTC; d_gene: -; len: 15; abundance: few; v_gene: TRBV4-1; j_gene: TRBJ1-2
CDR3aa: CASSPLLSQANEKLFF; CDR3nt: TGTGCCAGCTCACCACTCTTATCACAGGCTAATGAAAAACTGTTTTTT; d_gene: -; len: 16; abundance: -; v_gene: TRBV18; j_gene: TRBJ1-4
CDR3aa: CASSKSTSYTDTQYF; CDR3nt: TGTGCCAGCAGCAAGTCCACAAGTTACACAGATACGCAGTATTTT; d_gene: -; len: 15; abundance: -; v_gene: TRBV16; j_gene: TRBJ2-3
CDR3aa: CASRVTQGPQFF; CDR3nt: TGTGCCAGCAGGGTGACTCAGGGCCCGCAGTTCTTC; d_gene: -; len: 12; abundance: -; v_gene: TRBV2; j_gene: TRBJ2-1
CDR3aa: CATSYRGQLNQPQHF; CDR3nt: TGTGCCACCAGCTACCGTGGACAGCTTAATCAGCCCCAGCATTTT; d_gene: -; len: 15; abundance: -; v_gene: TRBV15; j_gene: TRBJ1-5
CDR3aa: CSVDLTRGNTEAFF; CDR3nt: TGCAGCGTCGATCTTACACGGGGGAACACTGAAGCTTTCTTT; d_gene: -; len: 14; abundance: -; v_gene: TRBV29-1; j_gene: TRBJ1-1
CDR3aa: CASSYSVQEQFF; CDR3nt: TGTGCCAGCAGTTACTCCGTCCAGGAGCAGTTCTTC; d_gene: -; len: 12; abundance: -; v_gene: TRBV6-6; j_gene: TRBJ2-1
CDR3aa: CASSQGFQGYTEAFF; CDR3nt: TGTGCCAGCAGCCAAGGCTTCCAAGGTTACACTGAAGCTTTCTTT; d_gene: -; len: 15; abundance: -; v_gene: TRBV14; j_gene: TRBJ1-1
CDR3aa: CASSPRFRGRTYEQYF; CDR3nt: TGTGCCAGCAGCCCAAGGTTCAGGGGAAGGACCTACGAGCAGTACTTC; d_gene: -; len: 16; abundance: -; v_gene: TRBV4-2; j_gene: TRBJ2-7
CDR3aa: CASSADGAYGYTF; CDR3nt: TGTGCCAGCAGCGCAGACGGGGCCTATGGCTACACCTTC; d_gene: -; len: 13; abundance: once; v_gene: TRBV9; j_gene: TRBJ1-2
CDR3aa: CAYELGTGAFF; CDR3nt: TGTGCCTACGAACTGGGGACGGGAGCTTTCTTT; d_gene: -; len: 11; abundance: -; v_gene: TRBV5-4; j_gene: TRBJ1-1
CDR3aa: CASSLAGGQGQREQFF; CDR3nt: TGCGCCAGCAGCTTGGCCGGTGGACAGGGTCAGCGAGAGCAGTTCTTC; d_gene: TRBD1; len: 16; abundance: -; v_gene: TRBV5-1; j_gene: TRBJ2-1
CDR3aa: CASSLSNAETGELFF; CDR3nt: TGTGCCAGCAGCTTAAGCAATGCTGAGACCGGGGAGCTGTTTTTT; d_gene: -; len: 15; abundance: -; v_gene: TRBV7-3; j_gene: TRBJ2-2
CDR3aa: CASRTGEQGYTF; CDR3nt: TGTGCCAGTAGAACAGGGGAACAGGGCTACACCTTC; d_gene: TRBD1; len: 12; abundance: -; v_gene: TRBV19; j_gene: TRBJ1-2
CDR3aa: CASSLAGTVYGYTF; CDR3nt: TGTGCCAGCAGCTTAGCCGGGACAGTCTATGGCTACACCTTC; d_gene: TRBD1; len: 14; abundance: -; v_gene: TRBV7-9; j_gene: TRBJ1-2
CDR3aa: CASSAGTGATGELFF; CDR3nt: TGTGCCAGCAGTGCCGGGACAGGGGCCACCGGGGAGCTGTTTTTT; d_gene: TRBD1; len: 15; abundance: -; v_gene: TRBV6-4; j_gene: TRBJ2-2
CDR3aa: CASSPRQGASLGGYTF; CDR3nt: TGTGCCAGCAGTCCCCGACAGGGAGCAAGCCTCGGTGGCTACACCTTC; d_gene: TRBD1; len: 16; abundance: -; v_gene: TRBV27; j_gene: TRBJ1-2
CDR3aa: CASTPSGEYEKLFF; CDR3nt: TGTGCCAGCACCCCCTCCGGCGAGTATGAAAAACTGTTTTTT; d_gene: -; len: 14; abundance: -; v_gene: TRBV28; j_gene: TRBJ1-4
CDR3aa: CASSQGTSGRAQYF; CDR3nt: TGTGCCAGCAGTCAAGGGACTAGCGGGCGGGCCCAGTACTTC; d_gene: TRBD2; len: 14; abundance: -; v_gene: TRBV27; j_gene: TRBJ2-5
CDR3aa: CASSTAGELFF; CDR3nt: TGTGCCAGCAGCACCGCCGGGGAGCTGTTTTTT; d_gene: -; len: 11; abundance: -; v_gene: TRBV5-4; j_gene: TRBJ2-2